The 22 T cell receptor beta chains reported below all come from one sample, sequenced in a study of control samples from healthy donors and cancer patients. Clones were read by immunoSEQ multiplex PCR, and TCRdb kept only the in-frame ones, dropping some. The sample records some 64,000 clones, more than 75% being singletons. Material for sequencing was PBMCs. The source of these receptors is a woman in her fifties or sixties with head and neck cancer.

The chain uses TRBV11-2 and TRBJ1-2; maybe TRBD1 (6 bases). Germline V lookup: CDR1 SGHAT, CDR2 FQNNGV. V shed 4 bases and J shed 6 bases, with 15 bases lying between them. The CDR3 covers 14 residues. The CDR3, as DNA: TGTGCCAGCAGCTCGGAAGGGGGAGGTAATGGCTACACCTTC. It translates to CASSSEGGGNGYTF.

V is TRBV14 and J is TRBJ1-2; perhaps TRBD1 as D (5 bases). V lost 3 bases to trimming and J lost 3 bases, with 11 bases between them. Germline V gene lookup returns CDR1 SGHDN and CDR2 FVKESK. The CDR3 consists of 14 residues. The CDR3 bases are TGTGCCAGCAGCCAGAGGGGATCCTACTATGGCTACACCTTC. Translating gives CASSQRGSYYGYTF.

The gene calls are TRBV4-2 and TRBJ2-3, with 7 bases identical to TRBD2. Germline loops: CDR1 LGHNA, CDR2 YNFKEQ. This CDR3 is 15 amino acids long. Unmatched junction bases numbered 4, after V lost 3 bases and J lost 1 base. CDR3 sequence (DNA): TGTGCCAGCAGCCAGGTGCTAGCGGGCACAGATACGCAGTATTTT. Amino acids: CASSQVLAGTDTQYF.

In its sample, this clone was seen a few times. The rearrangement links TRBV7-2 to TRBJ2-1, with unresolved D. Germline values: CDR1 SGHTA, CDR2 FQGNSA. The CDR3 covers 14 residues. The germline V and J ends were trimmed by 5 bases and 6 bases, with 14 bases remaining between them. CDR3 nucleotide sequence: TGTGCCAGCAGCGCGTACTTAGTGGGCAATGAGCAGTTCTTC. Protein sequence: CASSAYLVGNEQFF.

The V gene is TRBV7-9, the J gene TRBJ2-5; D gene uncertain. The CDR3 has 11 amino acids. Germline CDR1 reads SEHNR; CDR2 reads FQNEAQ (reference sequence). V was clipped by 3 bases and J by 1 base, with 0 bases between them. CDR3 sequence: CASSFQETQYF. The DNA of the CDR3 is TGTGCCAGCAGCTTCCAAGAGACCCAGTACTTC.

To note about this clone: Within the sample, other DNA sequences also encode this same CDR3. The chain uses TRBV19 and TRBJ1-1; the D gene is possibly TRBD1 (6 bases). V lost 1 base and J 5 bases, leaving 11 bases between the germline ends. From germline, CDR1 is LNHDA and CDR2 SQIVND (reference sequence). CDR3 length: 14 residues. The CDR3 spells CASSIVGGGTEAFF. CDR3 coding DNA: TGTGCCAGTAGTATAGTTGGGGGCGGAACTGAAGCTTTCTTT.

The chain joins TRBV24-1 to TRBJ2-6, with TRBD2 identical over 8 bases. This CDR3 comprises 14 residues. V was pared by 3 bases and J by 12 bases, with 6 bases of the junction left unmatched. Germline loops: CDR1 KGHDR, CDR2 SFDVKD. The CDR3 loop is CATSDGDGGAVLTF. The CDR3 DNA reads TGTGCCACCAGTGATGGTGACGGGGGGGCCGTCCTGACTTTC.

The chain uses TRBV3-1 (or the pseudogene TRBV3-2) and TRBJ1-2; TRBD1 matches at 10 bases. The CDR3 runs 18 residues. Per the germline V gene, CDR1 is LGHDT and CDR2 is YNNKEL (reference sequence). The junction had 11 bases not matched to a gene; V was cut back by 4 bases and J by 0 bases. The CDR3 nucleotides are TGTGCCAGCAGCCGAACAGGGACAGGGGCACTTTCTAACTATGGCTACACCTTC. Protein sequence: CASSRTGTGALSNYGYTF.

As for this clone: At the DNA level, this CDR3 is encoded by other sequences in the same sample as well. V gene TRBV9 combines with J gene TRBJ2-3, with D unclear. V was pared by 0 bases and J by 3 bases, with 5 bases between. CDR1 SGDLS and CDR2 YYNGEE come from the germline V gene. The CDR3 covers 13 residues. The CDR3 loop reads CASSVAGTDTQYF. The CDR3 DNA reads as TGTGCCAGCAGCGTAGCTGGAACAGATACGCAGTATTTT.

CDR3 residues: CASSFNTGHGSPLHF. The CDR3 DNA sequence: TGTGCCAGCAGTTTTAATACAGGGCACGGCTCACCCCTCCACTTT. The rearrangement uses TRBV7-9 and TRBJ1-6; D may be TRBD1 (6 bases). V lost 6 bases, J lost 10 bases, and 19 bases lay in between. This CDR3 is built from 15 residues. The germline V gene has CDR1 SEHNR and CDR2 FQNEAQ (reference sequence).

V gene TRBV5-4 combines with J gene TRBJ1-2; D gene uncertain. V was clipped by 0 bases and J by 0 bases, with 9 bases between them. CDR1 and CDR2 from the germline V gene are SGHNT and YYREEE (reference sequence). CDR3 size: 15 residues. CDR3 residues: CASSLGSISNYGYTF. CDR3 DNA sequence: TGTGCCAGCAGCTTGGGCTCGATATCTAACTATGGCTACACCTTC.

This clone was detected only once. The rearrangement uses TRBV10-3 and TRBJ1-5; weak D call: TRBD1 (5 bases). Germline values: CDR1 ENHRY, CDR2 SYGVKD. This CDR3 spans 14 amino acids. V dropped 6 bases and J dropped 5 bases, with 14 bases sitting between them. CDR3 in DNA: TGTGCCATCAGAGCCGTTGGGGGGGATCAGCCCCAGCATTTT. Its translation is CAIRAVGGDQPQHF.

This sequence joins TRBV6-2 or TRBV6-3 and TRBJ1-2, with D unclear. The CDR3 is made up of 14 amino acids. Germline-derived CDR1 and CDR2 are MNHEY and SVGEGT. Trimming shortened V by 5 bases and J by 2 bases, and 12 bases separated the two germline ends. The CDR3 reads CASSLGWKNYGYTF. The CDR3 DNA reads as TGTGCCAGCAGTCTAGGGTGGAAGAACTATGGCTACACCTTC.

V gene TRBV5-6 combines with J gene TRBJ2-1, with a possible D match to TRBD2 (5 bases). This CDR3 contains 14 residues. V shed 0 bases and J shed 9 bases, with 13 bases lying between them. From germline, CDR1 is SGHDT and CDR2 YYEEEE. The CDR3 DNA reads as TGTGCCAGCAGCTTGGACCTAGCTCAAGGTGAGCAGTTCTTC. Translating it yields CASSLDLAQGEQFF.

The J gene is TRBJ2-3, the V gene TRBV27; no clear D. The CDR3 sequence is 16 residues long. Trimming removed 4 bases at V and 2 bases at J, with 16 bases between. Germline lookup yields CDR1 MNHEY and CDR2 SMNVEV (reference sequence). As DNA, the CDR3 is TGTGCCAGCAGTTCCCCCCGAGGAGACCCCACAGATACGCAGTATTTT. Translated: CASSSPRGDPTDTQYF.

The chain joins TRBV21-1 to TRBJ1-1; TRBD1, as called in the table, went unchecked against the DNA. TRBV21-1 is flagged as a pseudogene. CDR3 size: 15 residues. For the CDR3, the DNA is TGTGCCAGCAGCAAAAAGGTGTGGACAACGACTGAAGCTTTCTTT. Protein sequence: CASSKKVWTTTEAFF.

The rearrangement uses TRBV6-6 and TRBJ2-1, with 7 bases fitting TRBD1. J was trimmed by 3 bases and V by 5 bases; bases with no gene match: 1. The germline V gene encodes CDR1 MNHNY and CDR2 SVGAGI (reference sequence). CDR3 length equals 13 residues. The chain's CDR3 is CASSRDSYNEQFF. CDR3 nucleotides: TGTGCCAGCAGTCGGGACAGCTACAATGAGCAGTTCTTC.

The chain is built from TRBV27 and TRBJ1-2; TRBD1 might be the D (6 bases). Germline V gene data show CDR1 as MNHEY and CDR2 as SMNVEV (reference sequence). The CDR3 is 15 residues long. V lost 5 bases and J lost 6, with 19 bases in between. This CDR3 is CASSPRDIRRNGYTF. In DNA form, the CDR3 reads TGTGCCAGCAGTCCCCGGGACATAAGGAGGAATGGCTACACCTTC.

The chain couples TRBV7-2 to TRBJ2-1; weak D call: TRBD2 (5 bases). Germline V lookup: CDR1 SGHTA, CDR2 FQGNSA. The CDR3 spans 15 residues. V lost 5 bases and J lost 9, with 20 bases in between. Here the CDR3 reads CASSPLATGLSEQFF. The CDR3 DNA sequence: TGTGCCAGCAGCCCCCTTGCGACGGGGTTGAGTGAGCAGTTCTTC.

V and J are TRBV27 and TRBJ2-1, with 7 bases fitting TRBD2. This CDR3 has 15 amino acids. Trimming removed 4 bases from V and 0 bases from J; junction bases left unmatched: 3. CDR1 and CDR2 from the germline V gene are MNHEY and SMNVEV (reference sequence). This chain's CDR3 is CASSYTGGSYNEQFF. In DNA form, the CDR3 reads TGTGCCAGCAGTTATACGGGGGGCTCCTACAATGAGCAGTTCTTC.

This chain joins TRBV3-1 (or the pseudogene TRBV3-2) and TRBJ1-1; D perhaps matches TRBD1 (5 bases). Germline V lookup: CDR1 LGHDT, CDR2 YNNKEL (reference sequence). The CDR3 extends over 15 amino acids. Deletions cut 4 bases from V and 1 base from J, with 13 bases between. CDR3 in DNA: TGTGCCAGCAGCCTTAAGGGGTCTTCGAACACTGAAGCTTTCTTT. It encodes CASSLKGSSNTEAFF.

This chain uses TRBV10-1 with TRBJ2-4, with D possibly TRBD1 on 6 matching bases. Trimming removed 7 bases at V and 5 bases at J, with 12 bases between. The CDR3 is 13 amino acids. The germline V gene encodes CDR1 WNHNN and CDR2 SYGVQD (reference sequence). The CDR3 is CASMGAGENIQYF. The CDR3 DNA follows: TGCGCCAGCATGGGGGCAGGGGAAAACATTCAGTACTTC.